This paragraph reports one TCR beta chain. Its antigen is currently unknown. This sample was taken from a study of cytomegalovirus exposure and HLA in healthy donors. Study-level results: It has been reported that TCR beta sequences accurately predicted the HLA-A and HLA-B alleles of most subjects. Reported performance of the classifier showed diagnosis of cytomegalovirus status with high specificity and sensitivity. Reportedly, a later analysis found an Asian-associated ancestry cluster had fewer N-insertions than the approximately 670-donor mean.

V was pared by 6 bases and J by 1 base, with 5 bases of the junction left unmatched. The CDR3 length is 15 residues. Germline assignment: CDR1 MNHEY and CDR2 SVGAGI. Researchers ran the PCR with 60 Vbeta and 13 Jbeta primers. Data came from immunoSEQ multiplex PCR; TCRdb stores just in-frame clones and leaves some out. The data show roughly 230,000 clones, 80% to 95% seen once. The clonotype comes from a girl aged 2 to 9 in good health and CMV-seronegative. This sequence joins TRBV6-5 and TRBJ1-5, with 8 positions matching TRBD1. The sample taken for sequencing was PBMCs. CDR3 in DNA: TGTGCCAGCAGAACGACAGGGGCAAGCAATCAGCCCCAGCATTTT. Amino acid sequence: CASRTTGASNQPQHF.